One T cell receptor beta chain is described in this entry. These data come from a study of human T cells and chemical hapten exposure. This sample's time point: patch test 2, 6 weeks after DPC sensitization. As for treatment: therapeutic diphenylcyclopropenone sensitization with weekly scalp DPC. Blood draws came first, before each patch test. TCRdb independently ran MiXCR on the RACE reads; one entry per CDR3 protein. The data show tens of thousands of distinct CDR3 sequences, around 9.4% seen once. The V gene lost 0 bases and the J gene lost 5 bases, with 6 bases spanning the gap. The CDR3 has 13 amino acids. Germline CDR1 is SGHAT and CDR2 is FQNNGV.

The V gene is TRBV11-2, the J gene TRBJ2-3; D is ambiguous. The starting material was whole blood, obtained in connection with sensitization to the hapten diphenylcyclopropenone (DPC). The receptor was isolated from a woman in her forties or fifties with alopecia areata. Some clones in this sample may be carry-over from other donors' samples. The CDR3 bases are TGTGCCAGCAGCTTAGATCACTTAGATACGCAGTATTTT. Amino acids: CASSLDHLDTQYF.